The 8 T cell receptor beta chains given below trace back to one sample, sequenced in a study of blood T cell repertoires in COVID-19. Profiled with immunoSEQ multiplex PCR; TCRdb holds only in-frame clones, not every one. Of approximately 97,000 clones listed, more than 90% are singletons. Sequenced: peripheral blood. These receptors all stem from a woman between 50 and 59 years old with COVID-19, enrolled during active disease.

This sequence joins TRBV5-1 and TRBJ2-5; 7 bases are a match to TRBD1. CDR3 length: 15 amino acids. Trimming removed 2 bases from V and 3 bases from J; junction bases left unmatched: 7. CDR1 SGHRS and CDR2 YFSETQ come from the germline V gene. CDR3 amino acids: CASSFQGVREETQYF. CDR3 bases: TGCGCCAGCAGCTTTCAGGGGGTGCGGGAAGAGACCCAGTACTTC. Based on the CDR3 plus reference TRBV5-1 and TRBJ2-5, the full variable domain is KAGVTQTPRYLIKTRGQQVTLSCSPISGHRSVSWYQQTPGQGLQFLFEYFSETQRNKGNFPGRFSGRQFSNSRSEMNVSTLELGDSALYLCASSFQGVREETQYFGPGTRLLVL.

The CDR3 reads CASSQESGVDEQFF. Written as DNA, the CDR3 is TGTGCCAGCAGCCAAGAGTCGGGAGTCGATGAGCAGTTCTTC. The chain combines TRBV3-1 (or the pseudogene TRBV3-2) with TRBJ2-1; tentatively, D is TRBD2 (6 bases). Germline V gives CDR1 LGHDT, CDR2 YNNKEL (reference sequence). The CDR3 consists of 14 residues. V dropped 0 bases and J dropped 8 bases, with 11 bases sitting between them.

V and J are TRBV10-3 and TRBJ2-3, with a tentative D call TRBD2 (5 bases). V was clipped by 6 bases and J by 2 bases, with 9 bases between them. Germline CDR1 is ENHRY and CDR2 is SYGVKD. This CDR3 spans 13 amino acids. In nucleotides, the CDR3 is TGTGCCATCAGGGACTCTCTCACAGATACGCAGTATTTT. It codes for CAIRDSLTDTQYF.

This chain uses TRBV7-2 with TRBJ2-3; 8 positions match TRBD2. V shed 6 bases and J 1 base; nucleotides not matched to a gene: 9. The CDR3 length is 16 residues. In germline, CDR1 is SGHTA, CDR2 FQGNSA. The CDR3 region has the DNA TGTGCCAGCAGTGTAGCTACAGCGGGGGGCACAGATACGCAGTATTTT. Protein sequence: CASSVATAGGTDTQYF.

This clone is a singleton in its sample. V usage is TRBV5-4 and J usage is TRBJ2-2, with 12 positions matching TRBD2. The junction had 6 bases not matched to a gene; V was cut back by 5 bases and J by 4 bases. The CDR3 extends over 16 amino acids. The germline V gene encodes CDR1 SGHNT and CDR2 YYREEE (reference sequence). Here the CDR3 reads CASSEGLAGFTGELFF. The CDR3 DNA reads TGTGCCAGCAGTGAAGGACTAGCGGGGTTCACCGGGGAGCTGTTTTTT.

The chain combines TRBV6-1 with TRBJ1-5; 7 bases are a match to TRBD1. The germline V gene encodes CDR1 MNHNS and CDR2 SASEGT. CDR3 length: 16 residues. V shed 0 bases, J shed 2 bases, and the junction held 4 bases outside the gene matches. The CDR3: CASSEAIQGGNQPQHF. In DNA, the CDR3 is TGTGCCAGCAGTGAAGCGATCCAGGGGGGCAATCAGCCCCAGCATTTT.

The chain is built from TRBV19 and TRBJ2-3; D is undetermined. The CDR3 length is 13 residues. The ends were cut back, 5 bases at V and 4 bases at J, with 10 bases in the middle. Germline loops: CDR1 LNHDA, CDR2 SQIVND (reference sequence). The CDR3, as DNA: TGTGCCAGTAGTCGAGCCGCGCCAGATACGCAGTATTTT. Protein: CASSRAAPDTQYF.

The CDR3 DNA is TGTGCCAGCTCCGAAGAGATTAATAATTCACCCCTCCACTTT. Translating gives CASSEEINNSPLHF. This sequence joins TRBV18 and TRBJ1-6; D unresolved. Germline V gene lookup returns CDR1 KGHSH and CDR2 LQKENI. V lost 6 bases, J lost 5 bases, and 11 bases lay in between. CDR3 size: 14 residues. Using reference TRBV18 and TRBJ1-6 for the parts outside the CDR3, the full variable domain is NAGVMQNPRHLVRRRGQEARLRCSPMKGHSHVYWYRQLPEEGLKFMVYLQKENIIDESGMPKERFSAEFPKEGPSILRIQQVVRGDSAAYFCASSEEINNSPLHFGNGTRLTVT.